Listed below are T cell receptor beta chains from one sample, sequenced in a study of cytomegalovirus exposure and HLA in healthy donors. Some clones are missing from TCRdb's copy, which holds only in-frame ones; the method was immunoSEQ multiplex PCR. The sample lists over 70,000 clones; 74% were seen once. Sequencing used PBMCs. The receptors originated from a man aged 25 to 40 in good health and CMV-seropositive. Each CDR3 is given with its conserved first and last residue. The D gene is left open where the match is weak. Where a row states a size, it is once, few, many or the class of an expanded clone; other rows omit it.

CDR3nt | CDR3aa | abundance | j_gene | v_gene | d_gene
TGTGCCAGCAGCCAAGTGGGGGCTTTGAACACTGAAGCTTTCTTT | CASSQVGALNTEAFF | - | TRBJ1-1 | TRBV14 | -
TGTGCCAGTAGTATAGTCCAAGGGGCGGCCGGCACAGATACGCAGTATTTT | CASSIVQGAAGTDTQYF | few | TRBJ2-3 | TRBV19 | -
TGCGCCAGCAGCTTTGGCGGAACCTACGAGCAGTACTTC | CASSFGGTYEQYF | few | TRBJ2-7 | TRBV5-1 | -
TGTGCCAGCAGCTTAAGGGCGGGAGGGCACGAGCAGTACTTC | CASSLRAGGHEQYF | - | TRBJ2-7 | TRBV7-2 | TRBD2
TGTGCCAGCAGCTCTTCCTCGACAGGACTTGCTGAAGCTTTCTTT | CASSSSSTGLAEAFF | - | TRBJ1-1 | TRBV7-3 | -
TGTGCCAGCAGTTCCTCCGACAGGGGGCTGGTTGGCTACACCTTC | CASSSSDRGLVGYTF | - | TRBJ1-2 | TRBV6-5 | TRBD1
TGTGCCACCAGAGGACTGGAAGGAGATACGCAGTATTTT | CATRGLEGDTQYF | - | TRBJ2-3 | TRBV15 | -
TGCAGTGCCCGACTAGCGGGGGAGCAGTACTTC | CSARLAGEQYF | - | TRBJ2-7 | TRBV20-1 | TRBD2
TGTGCCAGCAGCTTGGGACTAGCGGGAAATTCCTACGAGCAGTACTTC | CASSLGLAGNSYEQYF | - | TRBJ2-7 | TRBV5-5 | TRBD2
TGTGCCAGTCAATTAGCGGGAGGCTACGAGCAGTACTTC | CASQLAGGYEQYF | - | TRBJ2-7 | TRBV7-9 | TRBD2
TGTGCCAGCAGTTTACTCGGACAGGGGCCGGGCAGAGCTTTCTTT | CASSLLGQGPGRAFF | - | TRBJ1-1 | TRBV27 | TRBD1
TGTGCCAGCAGGAGGTCGTCAGGGCCTCAAGAGACCCAGTACTTC | CASRRSSGPQETQYF | - | TRBJ2-5 | TRBV9 | -
TGTGCCAGCAGCTTAAGAGTCGGTAGCGGGAGGGACGGGGAGCTGTTTTTT | CASSLRVGSGRDGELFF | - | TRBJ2-2 | TRBV7-6 | TRBD2
TGTGCCAGCACCACGGTACAACAGGGGGCAGTGAGGGAAGCTTTCTTT | CASTTVQQGAVREAFF | few | TRBJ1-1 | TRBV28 | TRBD1
TGCGCCAGCAGTGGACAGCTACTGGGTGAGCAGTACTTC | CASSGQLLGEQYF | - | TRBJ2-7 | TRBV10-1 | -
TGTGCCAGCAGTTTTCTCAGGGCCGGAAACACCATATATTTT | CASSFLRAGNTIYF | once | TRBJ1-3 | TRBV28 | -
TGTGCCAGCGGCGGGACAGACTCCTACGAGCAGTACTTC | CASGGTDSYEQYF | - | TRBJ2-7 | TRBV2 | -
TGCAGCGCCTCCCGGGACAGGGGTGAAAAACTGTTTTTT | CSASRDRGEKLFF | - | TRBJ1-4 | TRBV29-1 | TRBD1
TGTGCCAGCAGCGCGACAGCTCAGGGGGCTGGATATGGCTACACCTTC | CASSATAQGAGYGYTF | - | TRBJ1-2 | TRBV9 | TRBD1
TGTGCCACCAGCAGAGAACTAGCGGCGATCTACAATGAGCAGTTCTTC | CATSRELAAIYNEQFF | - | TRBJ2-1 | TRBV15 | TRBD2
TGTGCCAGCAGTTACTCTACAGGGGGCAGGGATGAAAAACTGTTTTTT | CASSYSTGGRDEKLFF | few | TRBJ1-4 | TRBV6-6 | TRBD1
TGTGCCTGGAGTAGGGACAGGGAGTACGAGCAGTACTTC | CAWSRDREYEQYF | - | TRBJ2-7 | TRBV30 | TRBD1
TGTGCCAGCAGCTTAGAAGAGGGCCAGCCCCAGCATTTT | CASSLEEGQPQHF | - | TRBJ1-5 | TRBV7-2 | -
TGCAGTGTTCTCTCCTCCTACGAGCAGTACTTC | CSVLSSYEQYF | - | TRBJ2-7 | TRBV20-1 | -
TGTGCCAGCAGTTACGGGGGGAACTACGAGCAGTACTTC | CASSYGGNYEQYF | - | TRBJ2-7 | TRBV6-5 | -
TGTGCCAGCAGCCGGGACAGGGGAACAGATACGCAGTATTTT | CASSRDRGTDTQYF | - | TRBJ2-3 | TRBV6-1 | TRBD1
TGTGCCAGCAGCTCCGGGACTGGGGACCGGGGGGAGCAGTACTTC | CASSSGTGDRGEQYF | - | TRBJ2-7 | TRBV11-3 | -
TGTGCCAGCAGTTTAGATAGCGGGAGATCCTACGAGCAGTACTTC | CASSLDSGRSYEQYF | - | TRBJ2-7 | TRBV28 | TRBD2
TGTGCCAGCAGACAGATGGACACCGGGGAGCTGTTTTTT | CASRQMDTGELFF | - | TRBJ2-2 | TRBV2 | -
TGTGCCAGCTCACCAGCGCATCGCCGCGGGAACACCATATATTTT | CASSPAHRRGNTIYF | - | TRBJ1-3 | TRBV18 | -
TGTGCCAGCAGTCAAGCGAGAAACTCCTACAATGAGCAGTTCTTC | CASSQARNSYNEQFF | - | TRBJ2-1 | TRBV27 | -
TGTGCCAGCAGCGATAGTCAGGGGGAGGAGCTGTTTTTT | CASSDSQGEELFF | - | TRBJ2-2 | TRBV7-2 | TRBD1
TGCGCCAGCAGCTTGGGGACAGGGCTCACCGGGGAGCTGTTTTTT | CASSLGTGLTGELFF | - | TRBJ2-2 | TRBV5-1 | TRBD1
TGTGCCAGCAGTGGGGAGGCCGAGGGCTACAATGAGCAGTTCTTC | CASSGEAEGYNEQFF | - | TRBJ2-1 | TRBV2 | -
TGTGCCAGCAGCTTAGCAGACAGTACATACACTGAAGCTTTCTTT | CASSLADSTYTEAFF | - | TRBJ1-1 | TRBV7-9 | -
TGCGCCAGCAGCTTATCGGGGGGTGACGAGCCCCAGCATTTT | CASSLSGGDEPQHF | - | TRBJ1-5 | TRBV5-1 | -
TGTGCCAGCAGTTCCCCAGGGGGCATGAACACTGAAGCTTTCTTT | CASSSPGGMNTEAFF | - | TRBJ1-1 | TRBV6-5 | TRBD1
TGCAGCGTTGAACAGGCTGTTGGGGAAAAACTGTTTTTT | CSVEQAVGEKLFF | - | TRBJ1-4 | TRBV29-1 | -
TGTGCCAGCAGTTCGGGTGTGGTCTACAATGAGCAGTTCTTC | CASSSGVVYNEQFF | few | TRBJ2-1 | TRBV28 | -
TGTGCCAGCAGTGAAGGACTAGTTACCTACGAGCAGTACTTC | CASSEGLVTYEQYF | - | TRBJ2-7 | TRBV6-1 | -
TGTGCCAGCAGCTTAAGGCGGGGTGAGCAGTTCTTC | CASSLRRGEQFF | - | TRBJ2-1 | TRBV7-3 | -
TGTGCCAGCAGCTCCGGACTAGCGGGAGGTGAGCAGTTCTTC | CASSSGLAGGEQFF | - | TRBJ2-1 | TRBV7-9 | TRBD2
TGTGCCAGCAGCGTAAGGGGGAGAGACAACAAGCAGTACTTC | CASSVRGRDNKQYF | - | TRBJ2-7 | TRBV9 | -
TGCGCCAGCAGCCACCCCTCGGTGTACTCTGAAGCTTTCTTT | CASSHPSVYSEAFF | - | TRBJ1-1 | TRBV4-1 | -